This T cell receptor beta chain was sequenced during a study of blood T cells in healthy people across ages. Points from the study as a whole: Naive T cell percentage showed a strong correlation with TCR beta diversity. Long-lived donors had more naive CD4+ cells and higher diversity than aged donors.

As to this clonotype: The antigen is not known.

CDR3 length: 15 residues. Germline assignment: CDR1 SGHRS and CDR2 YFSETQ. Combining a sample-barcoded 5' primer with a J-beta primer mix, a second PCR ran for 7 to 11 cycles. A 12-random-nucleotide template-switch adaptor tagged each cDNA molecule. Any given sample supplied a minimum of 2.5 million CDR3-containing paired-end reads. TCRdb redid the calling of the 5' RACE reads with MiXCR, one entry per CDR3 protein. The sample lists some 730,000 distinct CDR3 sequences; 22% were seen once. This rearrangement joins TRBV5-1 to TRBJ2-5, with TRBD1 as a possible D gene (5 bases). The end of the DNA aligns better with TRBJ2-1, so the J call may be wrong. The TCR was taken from a man in his 70s in good health. The sample taken for sequencing was blood. This CDR3 reads CASSLDGREVDEQFF. DNA for the CDR3: TGCGCCAGCAGCTTGGATGGCAGGGAAGTCGATGAGCAGTTCTTC.